The 14 T cell receptor beta chains listed next were all sequenced from one sample in a study of cytomegalovirus exposure and HLA in healthy donors. Primers included in the PCR were 60 Vbeta and 13 Jbeta primers. The repertoire was sequenced with immunoSEQ multiplex PCR; TCRdb's copy has only in-frame clones and lacks some. The table has roughly 150,000 clones, less than 90% seen once; the top ten hold about 2.6%. Material: PBMCs. The origin of the receptors is a boy between 2 and 10 years old in good health and CMV-seronegative.

The J gene is TRBJ1-1, the V gene TRBV15, with no clear D. With 0 bases removed from V and 7 bases from J, the gap between germline ends came to 9 bases. Germline CDR1 is LNHNV and CDR2 is YYDKDF (reference sequence). The CDR3 loop spans 13 amino acids. The CDR3 DNA is TGTGCCACCAGCAGAGAGGCGGGCCGTGAAGCTTTCTTT. Translated, it gives CATSREAGREAFF.

This chain's CDR3 is CASSSPDRPRYF. CDR3 nucleotide sequence: TGTGCCAGCAGTTCCCCAGACAGGCCTAGATACTTC. This rearrangement joins TRBV6-5 to TRBJ2-5, with D perhaps TRBD1 (6 bases). Germline lookup yields CDR1 MNHEY and CDR2 SVGAGI. Deletions cut 4 bases from V and 14 bases from J, with 17 bases between. The CDR3 covers 12 residues.

This chain connects TRBV14 to TRBJ2-5; weak D call: TRBD1 (5 bases). CDR3 size: 14 residues. V dropped 2 bases and J dropped 4 bases, with 11 bases sitting between them. Germline V lookup: CDR1 SGHDN, CDR2 FVKESK. The CDR3 DNA reads TGTGCCAGCAGCCAAAGTATCAGGGTAGAGACCCAGTACTTC. This sequence encodes CASSQSIRVETQYF. Together with reference TRBV14 and TRBJ2-5, the CDR3 gives the full variable domain: EAGVTQFPSHSVIEKGQTVTLRCDPISGHDNLYWYRRVMGKEIKFLLHFVKESKQDESGMPNNRFLAERTGGTYSTLKVQPAELEDSGVYFCASSQSIRVETQYFGPGTRLLVL.

The rearrangement uses TRBV12-5 and TRBJ2-1; D call uncertain. V gave up 3 bases and J gave up 5 bases, with 8 bases separating them. In germline, CDR1 is LGHNT, CDR2 FRNRAP. This CDR3 has 13 residues. The CDR3 spells CASGFDRDNEQFF. CDR3 coding DNA: TGTGCTAGTGGTTTTGACCGGGACAATGAGCAGTTCTTC.

The J gene is TRBJ2-1, the V gene TRBV18, with 8 nucleotides matching TRBD2. The CDR3 has 15 residues. Germline V gene lookup returns CDR1 KGHSH and CDR2 LQKENI. V was clipped by 3 bases and J by 2 bases; unmatched bases: 3. This chain's CDR3 is CASSPEAGAYNEQFF. The CDR3 bases are TGTGCCAGCTCACCCGAAGCGGGGGCCTACAATGAGCAGTTCTTC.

The chain employs TRBV28 and TRBJ2-3; D uncertain. CDR1 MDHEN and CDR2 SYDVKM come from the germline V gene. Between the trimmed V and J ends, which lost 8 bases and 4 bases, there was a span of 13 bases. This CDR3 region has 13 residues. CDR3 bases: TGTGCCAGCGCAATATGGGCCCCAGATACGCAGTATTTT. Encoded protein: CASAIWAPDTQYF. The complete variable domain, with remaining parts taken from reference TRBV28 and TRBJ2-3, reads DVKVTQSSRYLVKRTGEKVFLECVQDMDHENMFWYRQDPGLGLRLIYFSYDVKMKEKGDIPEGYSVSREKKERFSLILESASTNQTSMYLCASAIWAPDTQYFGPGTRLTVL.

The chain couples TRBV9 to TRBJ2-5; 8 bases match TRBD2. Germline CDR1 and CDR2: SGDLS and YYNGEE. This CDR3 contains 16 residues. The trim removed 4 bases at V and 4 bases at J, leaving 12 bases unmatched. The CDR3: CASSLTSGFFRETQYF. DNA of the CDR3: TGTGCCAGCAGCCTAACTAGCGGTTTCTTTCGAGAGACCCAGTACTTC. The entire variable domain, with the rest obtained from reference TRBV9 and TRBJ2-5, is as follows: DSGVTQTPKHLITATGQRVTLRCSPRSGDLSVYWYQQSLDQGLQFLIQYYNGEERAKGNILERFSAQQFPDLHSELNLSSLELGDSALYFCASSLTSGFFRETQYFGPGTRLLVL.

The chain carries TRBV11-2 and TRBJ1-5; D is uncertain. The CDR3 covers 13 residues. The germline gives CDR1 SGHAT, CDR2 FQNNGV. V was trimmed by 5 bases and J by 6 bases, leaving 11 bases between them. The CDR3 loop reads CASSGRVGQPQHF. The CDR3 region has the DNA TGTGCCAGCAGCGGCCGGGTTGGTCAGCCCCAGCATTTT.

This clone was seen once. The chain uses TRBV15 and TRBJ2-6; D gene uncertain. Germline loops: CDR1 LNHNV, CDR2 YYDKDF (reference sequence). The CDR3 covers 19 residues. V lost 0 bases to trimming and J lost 0 bases, with 15 bases between them. CDR3 amino acids: CATSRDGPSVFSGANVLTF. The CDR3 bases are TGTGCCACCAGCAGAGATGGGCCCTCGGTGTTCTCTGGGGCCAACGTCCTGACTTTC.

This chain uses TRBV2 with TRBJ2-5; TRBD2 agrees at 11 bases. Trimming took 2 bases from V and 4 from J; bases not matched to a gene: 6. CDR1 SNHLY and CDR2 FYNNEI come from the germline V gene. The CDR3 length is 16 residues. CDR3 bases: TGTGCCAGCAGTGAAAGGGCTAGCGGGGGGTTAGAGACCCAGTACTTC. The encoded protein is CASSERASGGLETQYF.

This sequence joins TRBV5-1 and TRBJ2-2, with 7 bases aligning to TRBD1. The CDR3 contains 15 residues. Germline values: CDR1 SGHRS, CDR2 YFSETQ. V was clipped by 4 bases and J by 6 bases; unmatched bases: 9. The CDR3 coding sequence is TGCGCCAGCAGCCTCCAGGGGGTCGGATCCGGGGAGCTGTTTTTT. It is translated as CASSLQGVGSGELFF.

V usage is TRBV30 and J usage is TRBJ1-4, with D perhaps matching TRBD1 (6 bases). This CDR3 has 14 amino acids. V shed 4 bases and J shed 6 bases, with 15 bases lying between them. Germline lookup yields CDR1 GTSNPN and CDR2 SVGIG (reference sequence). The chain's CDR3 is CAWNLRGGDEKLFF. The CDR3 DNA reads as TGTGCCTGGAACCTGAGGGGGGGGGATGAAAAACTGTTTTTT.

The CDR3 coding sequence is TGTGCCAGCACCCCAGACAGGGCTGAAGGGCAGCCCCAGCATTTT. Translation gives CASTPDRAEGQPQHF. The rearrangement joins TRBV28 to TRBJ1-5; 7 bases are shared with TRBD1. This CDR3 region has 15 residues. Unmatched junction bases numbered 13, after V lost 7 bases and J lost 7 bases. Germline lookup yields CDR1 MDHEN and CDR2 SYDVKM.

CDR3 bases: TGTGCCAGCAGATTCAGGGGCCCCTTGAACACTGAAGCTTTCTTT. Translation gives CASRFRGPLNTEAFF. The chain combines TRBV27 with TRBJ1-1; tentative D call: TRBD1 (6 bases). Trimming left V 6 bases short and J 0 bases short, with 14 bases between. Germline V gene sequence: CDR1 MNHEY, CDR2 SMNVEV (reference sequence). CDR3 size: 15 residues.